Listed below are T cell receptor beta chains from one sample, sequenced in a study of blood T cells in healthy people across ages. In TCRdb, the 5' RACE reads were re-called with MiXCR into one record per CDR3 protein. Altogether approximately 1,000,000 distinct CDR3 sequences are present, around 45% being singletons, with the ten largest covering approximately 19%. Sequencing input: blood. The source is a woman in her fifties or sixties in good health. CDR3s include the opening cysteine and the closing phenylalanine or tryptophan. A D gene is named only where the DNA matches it firmly. Where a row states a size, it is once, few, many or the class of an expanded clone; other rows omit it.

>-|TRBV7-3|TRBJ2-1|-
TGTGCCAGCAGCTTAATGGGGGTTGGGGTAGACTACAATGAGCAGTTCTTC
CASSLMGVGVDYNEQFF
>-|TRBV20-1|TRBJ2-7|-
TGCAGTGCTAGAGATCTGCGGGGAGCATCCTACGAGCAGTACTTC
CSARDLRGASYEQYF
>few|TRBV6-2/TRBV6-3|TRBJ1-2|TRBD1
TGTGCCAGCAGACCTCCGGGACAGGGGTCGAATGGCTACACCTTC
CASRPPGQGSNGYTF
>-|TRBV4-2|TRBJ2-5|TRBD1
TGTGCCAGCAGCCAAGGTGGGACAGGGGAAGAGACCCAGTACTTC
CASSQGGTGEETQYF
>-|TRBV4-2|TRBJ2-1|-
TGTGCCAGCAGCCGAGATGGGACGGACAGACCATACAATGAGCAGTTCTTC
CASSRDGTDRPYNEQFF
>-|TRBV12-3/TRBV12-4|TRBJ2-1|TRBD2
TGTGCCAGCAGTTTCACTAGCGGGAGGTTTAATGAGCAGTTCTTC
CASSFTSGRFNEQFF
>-|TRBV5-1|TRBJ2-7|-
TGCGCCAGCAGCTGGGACTTAAATTACGAGCAGTACTTC
CASSWDLNYEQYF
>-|TRBV15|TRBJ2-2|-
TGTGCCACCAGCAGAGGACTGACTGGGGAGCTGTTTTTT
CATSRGLTGELFF
>few|TRBV28|TRBJ2-5|TRBD1
TGTGCCAGCAGTACCCCGACCGGGACAGCTAAGAGAACCCAGTACTTC
CASSTPTGTAKRTQYF
>-|TRBV28|TRBJ2-7|-
TGTGCCAGCAGCCAATCGGGACTGGGCTCCTACGAGCAGTACTTC
CASSQSGLGSYEQYF
>few|TRBV27|TRBJ2-5|TRBD2
TGTGCCAGCAGTGTTAGCGGGATCAGTCAAGAGACCCAGTACTTC
CASSVSGISQETQYF
>-|TRBV7-2|TRBJ2-5|-
TGTGCCAGCAGCCCAGTGCAGGGCGGGTGGAATGAGCAGTACTTC
CASSPVQGGWNEQYF
>-|TRBV5-1|TRBJ2-7|TRBD2
TGCGCCAGCAGCACAACTAGCGCCCCTACCTACGAGCAGTACTTC
CASSTTSAPTYEQYF
>-|TRBV28|TRBJ2-1|-
TGTGCCACCGGAAGTTCGGACCCCCACTTTCGTGAGCAGTTCTTC
CATGSSDPHFREQFF
>few|TRBV28|TRBJ2-3|TRBD2
TGTGCCAGCAGTTTTCCCAGCGGGAGGGGGACAGATACGCAGTATTTT
CASSFPSGRGTDTQYF
>-|TRBV7-9|TRBJ2-1|TRBD1
TGTGCCAGCAGCTTGGACAGGGCGGGGAAGTCGTTCTTC
CASSLDRAGKSFF
>few|TRBV20-1|TRBJ2-1|TRBD2
TGCAGTGCAACGTTCCCTTGGGGGGGGAATGAGCAGTTCTTC
CSATFPWGGNEQFF
>-|TRBV10-3|TRBJ1-2|TRBD1
TGTGCCACAGCAGCCGGCACAGGGGACGGCTACACCTTC
CATAAGTGDGYTF
>once|TRBV3-1|TRBJ2-2|TRBD2
TGTGCCAGCAGACCGGGACTAGCTAACACCGGGGAGCTGTTTTTT
CASRPGLANTGELFF
>few|TRBV10-2|TRBJ2-1|TRBD1
TGCGCCAGCAGTGACAACAGACAGGGTGGAAAGCAGTTCTTC
CASSDNRQGGKQFF
>few|TRBV12-3/TRBV12-4|TRBJ1-6|-
TGTGCCTGCCGGATAGGGGGCTCCTATAATTCACCCCTCCACTTT
CACRIGGSYNSPLHF
>many|TRBV27|TRBJ1-5|TRBD1
TGTGCCAGCAGTTTAAGGGACAGTAATCAGCCCCAGCATTTT
CASSLRDSNQPQHF
>few|TRBV7-2|TRBJ2-7|TRBD1
TGTGCCAGCAGCTTAGGGGCGACAGGGGCGTTCTACGAGCAGTACTTC
CASSLGATGAFYEQYF
>few|TRBV27|TRBJ2-7|-
TGTGCCAGCAGTTTAGGGGTCAATGAGCAGTACTTC
CASSLGVNEQYF
>few|TRBV11-1|TRBJ2-7|TRBD2
TGTGCCAGCAGCTTAGAAAATGGCCTTAGCGGGAGACCCTACGAGCAGTACTTC
CASSLENGLSGRPYEQYF
>once|TRBV28|TRBJ1-4|-
TGTGCCAGCAGTTTACGGGCATCTGAAGAAAAACTGTTTTTT
CASSLRASEEKLFF
>-|TRBV5-1|TRBJ1-4|-
TGCGCCAGCAGCTTGGGCGGACGGGAAGAAAAACTGTTTTTT
CASSLGGREEKLFF
>-|TRBV13|TRBJ2-3|-
TGTGCCAGCAGGATAGCTAGCACAGATACGCAGTCTTTT
CASRIASTDTQSF